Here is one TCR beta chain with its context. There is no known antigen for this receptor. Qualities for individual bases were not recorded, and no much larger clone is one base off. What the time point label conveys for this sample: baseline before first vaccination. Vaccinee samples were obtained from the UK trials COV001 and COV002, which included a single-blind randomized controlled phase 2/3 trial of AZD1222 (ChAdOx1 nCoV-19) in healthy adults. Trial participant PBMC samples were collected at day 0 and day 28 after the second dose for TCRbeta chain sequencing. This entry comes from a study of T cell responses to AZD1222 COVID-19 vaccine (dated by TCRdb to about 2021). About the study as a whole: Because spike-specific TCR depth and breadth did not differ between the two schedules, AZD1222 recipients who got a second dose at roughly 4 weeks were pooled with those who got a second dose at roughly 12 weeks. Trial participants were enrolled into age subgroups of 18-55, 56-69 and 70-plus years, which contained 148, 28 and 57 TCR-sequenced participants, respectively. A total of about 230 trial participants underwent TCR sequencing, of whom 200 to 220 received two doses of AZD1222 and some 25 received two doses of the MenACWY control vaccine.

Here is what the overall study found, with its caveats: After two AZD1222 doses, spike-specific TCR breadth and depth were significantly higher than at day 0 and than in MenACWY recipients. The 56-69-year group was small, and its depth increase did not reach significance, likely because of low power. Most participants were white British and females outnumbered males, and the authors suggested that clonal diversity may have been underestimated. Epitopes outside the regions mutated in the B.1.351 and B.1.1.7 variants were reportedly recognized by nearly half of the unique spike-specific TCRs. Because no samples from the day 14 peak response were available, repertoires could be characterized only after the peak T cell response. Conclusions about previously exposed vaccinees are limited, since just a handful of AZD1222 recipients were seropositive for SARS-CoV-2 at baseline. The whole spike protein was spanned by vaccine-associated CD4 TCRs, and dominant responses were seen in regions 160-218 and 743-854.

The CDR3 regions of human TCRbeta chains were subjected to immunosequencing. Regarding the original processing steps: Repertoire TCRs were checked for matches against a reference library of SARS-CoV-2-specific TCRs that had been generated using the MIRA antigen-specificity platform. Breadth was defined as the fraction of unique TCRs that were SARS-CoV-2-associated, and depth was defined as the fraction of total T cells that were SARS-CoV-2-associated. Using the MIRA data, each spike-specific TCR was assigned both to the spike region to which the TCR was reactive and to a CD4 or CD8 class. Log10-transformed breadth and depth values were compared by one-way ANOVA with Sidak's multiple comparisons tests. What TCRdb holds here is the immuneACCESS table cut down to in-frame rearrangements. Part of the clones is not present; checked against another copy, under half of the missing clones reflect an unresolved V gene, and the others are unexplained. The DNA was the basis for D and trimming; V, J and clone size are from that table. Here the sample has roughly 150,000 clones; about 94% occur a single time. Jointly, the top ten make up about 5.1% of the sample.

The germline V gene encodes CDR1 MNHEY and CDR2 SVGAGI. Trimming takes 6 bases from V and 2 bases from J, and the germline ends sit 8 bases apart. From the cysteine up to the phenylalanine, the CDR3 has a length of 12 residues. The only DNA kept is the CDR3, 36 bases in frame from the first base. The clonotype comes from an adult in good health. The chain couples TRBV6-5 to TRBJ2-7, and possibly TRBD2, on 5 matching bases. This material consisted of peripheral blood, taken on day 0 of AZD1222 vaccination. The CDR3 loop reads CASSEGAYEQYF. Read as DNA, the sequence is TGTGCCAGCAGCGAGGGAGCCTACGAGCAGTACTTC.